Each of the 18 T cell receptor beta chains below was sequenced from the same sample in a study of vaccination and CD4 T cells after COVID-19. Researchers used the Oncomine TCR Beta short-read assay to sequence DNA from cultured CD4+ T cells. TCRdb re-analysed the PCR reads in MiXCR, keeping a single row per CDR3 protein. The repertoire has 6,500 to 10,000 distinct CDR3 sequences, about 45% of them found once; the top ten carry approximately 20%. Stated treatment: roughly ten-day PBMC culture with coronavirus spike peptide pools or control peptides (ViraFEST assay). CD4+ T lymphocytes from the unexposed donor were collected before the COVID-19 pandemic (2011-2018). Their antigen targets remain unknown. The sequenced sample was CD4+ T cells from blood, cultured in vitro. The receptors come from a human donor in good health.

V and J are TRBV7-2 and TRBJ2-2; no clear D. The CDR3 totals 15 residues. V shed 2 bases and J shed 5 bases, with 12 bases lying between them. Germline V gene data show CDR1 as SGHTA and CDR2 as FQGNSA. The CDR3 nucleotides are TGTGCCAGCAGCTTATTGTCGGGCCAAACCGGGGAGCTGTTTTTT. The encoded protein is CASSLLSGQTGELFF. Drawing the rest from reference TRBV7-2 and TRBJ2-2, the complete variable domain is GAGVSQSPSNKVTEKGKDVELRCDPISGHTALYWYRQSLGQGLEFLIYFQGNSAPDKSGLPSDRFSAERTGGSVSTLTIQRTQQEDSAVYLCASSLLSGQTGELFFGEGSRLTVL.

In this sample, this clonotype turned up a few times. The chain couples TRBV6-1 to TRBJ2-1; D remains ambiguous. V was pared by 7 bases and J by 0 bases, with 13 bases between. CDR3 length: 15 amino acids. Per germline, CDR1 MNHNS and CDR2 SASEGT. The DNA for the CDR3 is TGTGCCAGCACCCCGAGAGTAACCTCCTACAATGAGCAGTTCTTC. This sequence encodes CASTPRVTSYNEQFF.

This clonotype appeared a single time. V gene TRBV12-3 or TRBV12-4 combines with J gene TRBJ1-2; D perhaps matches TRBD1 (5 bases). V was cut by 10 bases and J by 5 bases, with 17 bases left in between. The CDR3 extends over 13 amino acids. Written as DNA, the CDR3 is TGTGCCACCTCCCGGGGGGAAGGGTATGGCTACACCTTC. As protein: CATSRGEGYGYTF.

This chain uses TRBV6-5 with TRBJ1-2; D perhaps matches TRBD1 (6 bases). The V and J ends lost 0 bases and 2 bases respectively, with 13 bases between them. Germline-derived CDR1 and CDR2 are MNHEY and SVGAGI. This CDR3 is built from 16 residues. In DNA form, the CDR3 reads TGTGCCAGCAGTTACTCGTCGTTAGGGGGAAACTATGGCTACACCTTC. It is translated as CASSYSSLGGNYGYTF.

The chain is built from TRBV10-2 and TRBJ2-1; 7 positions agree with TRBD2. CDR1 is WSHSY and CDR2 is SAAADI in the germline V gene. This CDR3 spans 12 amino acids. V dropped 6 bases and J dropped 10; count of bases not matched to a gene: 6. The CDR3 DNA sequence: TGCGCCAGCAGCGAGACTAGCCGGGAGCAGTTCTTC. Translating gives CASSETSREQFF.

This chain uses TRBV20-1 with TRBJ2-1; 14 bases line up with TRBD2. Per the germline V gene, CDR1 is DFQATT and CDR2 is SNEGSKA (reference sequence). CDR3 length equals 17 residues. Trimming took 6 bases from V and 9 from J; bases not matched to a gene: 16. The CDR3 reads CSAWTSGRLGEGSEQFF. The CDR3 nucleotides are TGCAGTGCCTGGACTAGCGGGAGGCTCGGGGAGGGAAGTGAGCAGTTCTTC.

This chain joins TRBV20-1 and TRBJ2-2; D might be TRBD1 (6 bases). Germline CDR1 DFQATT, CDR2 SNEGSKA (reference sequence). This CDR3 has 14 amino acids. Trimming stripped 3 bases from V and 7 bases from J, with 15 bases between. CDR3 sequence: CSASLGTTGGELFF. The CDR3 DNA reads TGCAGTGCTAGTTTGGGGACAACAGGCGGGGAGCTGTTTTTT.

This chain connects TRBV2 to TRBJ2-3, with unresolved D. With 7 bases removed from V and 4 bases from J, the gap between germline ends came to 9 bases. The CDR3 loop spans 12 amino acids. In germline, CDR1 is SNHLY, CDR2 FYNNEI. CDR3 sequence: CASMGGSDTQYF. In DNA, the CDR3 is TGTGCCAGCATGGGTGGATCAGATACGCAGTATTTT.

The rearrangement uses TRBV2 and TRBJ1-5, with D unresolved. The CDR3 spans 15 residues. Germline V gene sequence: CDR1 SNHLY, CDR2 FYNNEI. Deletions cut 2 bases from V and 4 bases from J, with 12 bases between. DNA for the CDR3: TGTGCCAGCAGTGAATTCCTCCGCAGTAATCAGCCCCAGCATTTT. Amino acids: CASSEFLRSNQPQHF.

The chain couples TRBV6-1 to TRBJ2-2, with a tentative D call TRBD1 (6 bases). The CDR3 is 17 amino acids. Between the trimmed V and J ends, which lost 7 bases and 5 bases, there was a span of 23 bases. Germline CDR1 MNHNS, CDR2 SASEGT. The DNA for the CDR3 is TGTGCCAGCAATCAAGGGACAACAGGGTTCACGACCGGGGAGCTGTTTTTT. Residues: CASNQGTTGFTTGELFF.

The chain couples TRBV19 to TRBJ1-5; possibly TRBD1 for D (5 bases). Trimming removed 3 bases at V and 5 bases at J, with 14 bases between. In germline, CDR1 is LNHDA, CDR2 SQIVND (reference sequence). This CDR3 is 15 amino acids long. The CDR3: CASSISWDRDQPQHF. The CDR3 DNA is TGTGCCAGTAGTATCTCCTGGGACCGAGATCAGCCCCAGCATTTT.

CDR3 loop: CASSPVLGGEYEQYF. CDR3 DNA sequence: TGTGCCAGCTCACCTGTTCTCGGAGGGGAATACGAGCAGTACTTC. V gene TRBV18 combines with J gene TRBJ2-7; perhaps TRBD2 as D (6 bases). This CDR3 is 15 amino acids long. Trimming removed 3 bases at V and 4 bases at J, with 16 bases between. In germline, CDR1 is KGHSH, CDR2 LQKENI.

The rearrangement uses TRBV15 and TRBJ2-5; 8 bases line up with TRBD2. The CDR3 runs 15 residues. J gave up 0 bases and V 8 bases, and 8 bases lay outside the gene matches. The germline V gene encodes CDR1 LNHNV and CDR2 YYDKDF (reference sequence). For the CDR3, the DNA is TGTGCCACCCTTAAAGCGGGGGAATACCAAGAGACCCAGTACTTC. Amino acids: CATLKAGEYQETQYF.

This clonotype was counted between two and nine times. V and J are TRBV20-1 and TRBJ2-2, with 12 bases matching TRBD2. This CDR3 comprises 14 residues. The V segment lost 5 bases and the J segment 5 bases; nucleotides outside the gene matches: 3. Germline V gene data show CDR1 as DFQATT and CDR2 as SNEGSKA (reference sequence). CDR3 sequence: CSARLAGGTGELFF. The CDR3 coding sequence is TGCAGTGCTCGCCTAGCGGGAGGGACCGGGGAGCTGTTTTTT.

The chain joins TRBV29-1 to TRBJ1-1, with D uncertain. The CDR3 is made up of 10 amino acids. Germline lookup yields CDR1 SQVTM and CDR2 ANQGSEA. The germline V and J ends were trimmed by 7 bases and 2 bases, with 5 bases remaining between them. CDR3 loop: CSGANTEAFF. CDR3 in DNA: TGCAGCGGCGCTAACACTGAAGCTTTCTTT.

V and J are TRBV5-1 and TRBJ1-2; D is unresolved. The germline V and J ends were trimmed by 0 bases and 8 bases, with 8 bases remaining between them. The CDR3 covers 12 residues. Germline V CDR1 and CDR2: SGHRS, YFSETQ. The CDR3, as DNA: TGCGCCAGCAGCTTGGAACGTGGCGGCTACACCTTC. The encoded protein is CASSLERGGYTF.

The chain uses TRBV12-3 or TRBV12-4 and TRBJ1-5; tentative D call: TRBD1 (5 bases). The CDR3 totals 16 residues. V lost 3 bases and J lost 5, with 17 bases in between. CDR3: CASSFGLSGLHQPQHF. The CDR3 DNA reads TGTGCCAGCAGTTTCGGTCTGTCAGGGTTGCATCAGCCCCAGCATTTT.

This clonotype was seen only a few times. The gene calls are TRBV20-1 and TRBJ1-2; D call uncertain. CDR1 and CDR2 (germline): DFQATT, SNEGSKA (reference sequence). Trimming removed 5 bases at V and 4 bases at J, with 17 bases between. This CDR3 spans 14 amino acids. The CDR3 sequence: CSAPARPPSYGYTF. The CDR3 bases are TGCAGTGCTCCCGCGCGCCCCCCGAGCTATGGCTACACCTTC.